This T cell receptor beta chain appears in the sequencing data of a study of regulatory T cells in long-lasting Graves disease. On the study more broadly: For under 3 months, newly diagnosed Graves' patients had been taking antithyroid drugs.

A word on this clonotype: Its antigen is not identified.

Study observations and caveats: Thyroid tissue was not sampled; only peripheral blood was. Persistent Graves' disease cases displayed lower TCR diversity than newly diagnosed ones.

Library construction for TCR beta used iRepertoire HTBI primers and Arm-PCR of CDR3 regions. TCRdb passed the multiplex PCR reads through MiXCR, listing each CDR3 protein once. The sample has hundreds of thousands of distinct CDR3 sequences; around 15% are singletons. The germline V gene encodes CDR1 MNHNS and CDR2 SASEGT. V lost 5 bases and J lost 4, with 12 bases in between. The CDR3 consists of 14 residues. This sample's time point: newly diagnosed GD, antithyroid drugs for less than 3 months. TCR sequences were obtained from RNA taken from PBMCs. The data were also submitted as part of a second study, on T cells in Graves' hyperthyroidism and ophthalmopathy. As that study records: Before onset, ophthalmopathy was predicted by the model a median roughly 6.4 months earlier.

Here the sequenced sample was peripheral blood mononuclear cells (PBMCs), taken at new diagnosis, from a patient treated with antithyroid drugs. The TCR comes from a middle-aged man with Graves disease. The V gene is TRBV6-1, the J gene TRBJ1-5, with no clear D. CDR3 in DNA: TGTGCCAGCAGTATAATAAGAGGGAATCAGCCCCAGCATTTT. Protein: CASSIIRGNQPQHF.